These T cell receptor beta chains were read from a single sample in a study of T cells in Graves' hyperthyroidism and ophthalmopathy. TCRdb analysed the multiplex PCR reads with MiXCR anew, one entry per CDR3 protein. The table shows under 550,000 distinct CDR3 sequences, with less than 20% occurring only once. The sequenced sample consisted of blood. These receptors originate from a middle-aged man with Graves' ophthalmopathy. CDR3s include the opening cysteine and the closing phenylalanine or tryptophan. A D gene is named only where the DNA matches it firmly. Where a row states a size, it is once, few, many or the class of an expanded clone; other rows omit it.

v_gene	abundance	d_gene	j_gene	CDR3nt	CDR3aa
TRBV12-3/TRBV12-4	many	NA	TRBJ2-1	TGTGCCAGCAGTTTAGACGGCAGCGGGCTCGCCTACAATGAGCAGTTCTTC	CASSLDGSGLAYNEQFF
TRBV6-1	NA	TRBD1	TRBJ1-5	TGTGCCAGCAGTCACGGGACAGGCAATCAGCCCCAGCATTTT	CASSHGTGNQPQHF
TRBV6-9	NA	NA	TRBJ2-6	TGTGCCAGCACTTTCCTGGTGGGGGCCAACGTCCTGACTTTC	CASTFLVGANVLTF
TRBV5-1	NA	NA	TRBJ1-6	TGCGCCAGCAGAATCGACAGTACCTATTCACCCCTCCACTTT	CASRIDSTYSPLHF
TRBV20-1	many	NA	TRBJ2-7	TGCAGTGCCGCGAACTGGGACTACGAGCAGTACTTC	CSAANWDYEQYF
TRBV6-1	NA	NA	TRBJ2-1	TGTGCCAGCAACATAGGGTGGGGGCTGAGCTCCTACAATGAGCAGTTCTTC	CASNIGWGLSSYNEQFF
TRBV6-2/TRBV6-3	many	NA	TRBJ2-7	TGTGCCAGCAGTTCCCCCCGGACAGCTCTCGACGAGCAGTACTTC	CASSSPRTALDEQYF
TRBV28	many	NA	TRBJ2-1	TGTGCCAGCAGTTCCGGAAGCGGCGGATCCAATGAGCAGTTCTTC	CASSSGSGGSNEQFF
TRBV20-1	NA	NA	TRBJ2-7	TGCAGTCCCCTGGAGGCAATAGAGCAGTACTTC	CSPLEAIEQYF
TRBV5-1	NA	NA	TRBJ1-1	TGCGCCAGCAGCTTGTTCGCCGGTACTACTGAAGCTTTCTTT	CASSLFAGTTEAFF
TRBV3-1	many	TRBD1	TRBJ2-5	TGTGCCAGCAGCCAAGCGTTGGGACAGGGGGGAGAGACCCAGTACTTC	CASSQALGQGGETQYF
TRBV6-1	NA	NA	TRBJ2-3	TGTGCCAGCAGTGAAGGGTGGTTATCAGATACGCAGTATTTT	CASSEGWLSDTQYF
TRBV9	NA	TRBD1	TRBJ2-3	TGTGCCAGCAGCGTTCGCCGGGACAGGGCTCGAGATACGCAGTATTTT	CASSVRRDRARDTQYF
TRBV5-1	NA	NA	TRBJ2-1	TGCGCCAGCAGCTCCCCGAGGGGGGACTACAATGAGCAGTTCTTC	CASSSPRGDYNEQFF
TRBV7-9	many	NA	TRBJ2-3	TGTGCCAGCAGCTTTAGCGTAACCACAGATACGCAGTATTTT	CASSFSVTTDTQYF
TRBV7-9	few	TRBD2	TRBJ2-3	TGTGCCAGCAGCTCTGAAATAACTAGCGGGGGGAGCACAGATACGCAGTATTTT	CASSSEITSGGSTDTQYF
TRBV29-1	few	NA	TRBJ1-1	TGCAGCGTTGAAGGGGGCAATTTGAACACTGAAGCTTTCTTT	CSVEGGNLNTEAFF
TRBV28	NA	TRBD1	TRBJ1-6	TGTGCCAGCAGTACAGGGGGCGGCTATAATTCACCCCTCCACTTT	CASSTGGGYNSPLHF
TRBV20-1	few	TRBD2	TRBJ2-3	TGCAGTGCTAGACTAGCGGGAGAAGGCACAGATACGCAGTATTTT	CSARLAGEGTDTQYF
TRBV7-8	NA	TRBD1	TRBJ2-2	TGTGCCAGCAGCTTAAGGGACAGGGGCCGCGCCGGGGAGCTGTTTTTT	CASSLRDRGRAGELFF
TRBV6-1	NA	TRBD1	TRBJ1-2	TGTGCCAGCACCCAACCCCGGGACAGCAGGAACTATGGCTACACCTTC	CASTQPRDSRNYGYTF
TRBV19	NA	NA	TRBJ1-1	TGTGCCAGTAGTATAGAGGCCACTGAAGCTTTCTTT	CASSIEATEAFF
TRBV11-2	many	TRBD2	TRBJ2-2	TGTGCCAGCAGCTTAGACCTAGCGGGGGGGAGCACCGGGGAGCTGTTTTTT	CASSLDLAGGSTGELFF
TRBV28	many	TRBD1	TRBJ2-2	TGTGCCAGCAGGGGACAAATACAGGGGGCCGGCGGGGAGCTGTTTTTT	CASRGQIQGAGGELFF
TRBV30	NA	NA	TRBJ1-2	TGTGCCTGGACATTGGACCGGCGAAACTATGGCTACACCTTC	CAWTLDRRNYGYTF
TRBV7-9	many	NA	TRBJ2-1	TGTGCCAGCAGCACTACCGCCGGACCCTCCGAGCAGTTCTTC	CASSTTAGPSEQFF
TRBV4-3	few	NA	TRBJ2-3	TGCGCCAGCAGCCAAGAGGGACAACGCACAGATACGCAGTATTTT	CASSQEGQRTDTQYF